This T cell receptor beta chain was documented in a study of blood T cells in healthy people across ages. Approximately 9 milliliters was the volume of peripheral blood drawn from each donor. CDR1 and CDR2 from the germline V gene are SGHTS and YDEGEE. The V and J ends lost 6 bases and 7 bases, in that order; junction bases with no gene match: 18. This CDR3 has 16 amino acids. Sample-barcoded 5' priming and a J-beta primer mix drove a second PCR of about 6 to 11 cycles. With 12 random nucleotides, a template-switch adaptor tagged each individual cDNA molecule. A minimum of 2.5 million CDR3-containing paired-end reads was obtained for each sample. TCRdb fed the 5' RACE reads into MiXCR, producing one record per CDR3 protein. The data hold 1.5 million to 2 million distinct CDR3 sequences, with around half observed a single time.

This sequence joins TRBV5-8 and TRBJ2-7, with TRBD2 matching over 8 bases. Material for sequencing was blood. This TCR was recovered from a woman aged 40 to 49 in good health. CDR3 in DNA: TGTGCCAGCACTTTTTACGGGGGGGGAAAAACGGAAGAGCAGTACTTC. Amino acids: CASTFYGGGKTEEQYF.